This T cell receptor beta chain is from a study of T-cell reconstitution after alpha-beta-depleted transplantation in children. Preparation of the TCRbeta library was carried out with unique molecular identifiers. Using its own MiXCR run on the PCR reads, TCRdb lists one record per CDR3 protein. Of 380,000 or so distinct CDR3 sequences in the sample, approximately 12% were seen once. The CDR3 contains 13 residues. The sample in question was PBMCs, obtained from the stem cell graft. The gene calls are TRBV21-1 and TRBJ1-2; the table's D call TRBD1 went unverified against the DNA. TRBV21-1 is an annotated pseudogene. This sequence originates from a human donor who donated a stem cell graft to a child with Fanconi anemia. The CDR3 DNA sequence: TGTGCCAGCAGCCAGGGGTGGGATTATGGCTACACCTTC. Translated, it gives CASSQGWDYGYTF.